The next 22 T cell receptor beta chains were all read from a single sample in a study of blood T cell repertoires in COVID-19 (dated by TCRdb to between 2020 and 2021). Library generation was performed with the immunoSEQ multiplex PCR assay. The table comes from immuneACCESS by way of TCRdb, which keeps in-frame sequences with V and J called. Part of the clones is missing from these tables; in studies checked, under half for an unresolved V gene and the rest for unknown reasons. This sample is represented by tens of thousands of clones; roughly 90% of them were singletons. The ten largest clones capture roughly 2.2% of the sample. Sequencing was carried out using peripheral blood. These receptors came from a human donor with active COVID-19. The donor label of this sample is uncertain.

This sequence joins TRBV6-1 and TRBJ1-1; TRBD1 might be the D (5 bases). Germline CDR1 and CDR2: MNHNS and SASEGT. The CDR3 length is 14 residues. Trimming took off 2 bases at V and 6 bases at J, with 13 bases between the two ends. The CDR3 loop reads CASSERGSFAEAFF. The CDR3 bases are TGTGCCAGCAGTGAAAGGGGATCGTTCGCTGAAGCTTTCTTT.

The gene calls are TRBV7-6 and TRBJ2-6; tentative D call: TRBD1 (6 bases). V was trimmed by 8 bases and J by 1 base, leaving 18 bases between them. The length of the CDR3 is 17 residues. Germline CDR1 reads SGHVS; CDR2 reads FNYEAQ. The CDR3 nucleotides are TGTGCCAGCCGCCCAGGGCAGGGGAGTTCTGGGGCCAACGTCCTGACTTTC. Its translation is CASRPGQGSSGANVLTF.

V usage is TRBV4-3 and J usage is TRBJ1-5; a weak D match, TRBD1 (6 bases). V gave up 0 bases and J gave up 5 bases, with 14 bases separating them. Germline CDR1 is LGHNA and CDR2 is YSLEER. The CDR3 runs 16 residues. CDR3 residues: CASSQDQSGGHQPQHF. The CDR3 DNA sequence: TGCGCCAGCAGCCAAGATCAGTCGGGGGGCCATCAGCCCCAGCATTTT.

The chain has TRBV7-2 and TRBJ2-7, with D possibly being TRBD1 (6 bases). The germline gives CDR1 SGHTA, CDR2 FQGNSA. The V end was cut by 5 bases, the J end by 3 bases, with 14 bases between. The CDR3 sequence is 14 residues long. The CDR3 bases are TGTGCCAGCAGCCCCGGGACAAGCAGCTACGAGCAGTACTTC. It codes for CASSPGTSSYEQYF.

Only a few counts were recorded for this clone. The CDR3 here is CASSQEGAGVSGNTIYF. The CDR3 bases are TGCGCCAGCAGCCAAGAGGGGGCAGGAGTCTCTGGAAACACCATATATTTT. This rearrangement joins TRBV4-1 to TRBJ1-3; a possible D gene is TRBD1 (6 bases). CDR1 and CDR2 (germline): MGHRA, YSYEKL. The CDR3 is made up of 17 amino acids. V lost 0 bases to trimming and J lost 0 bases, with 12 bases between them.

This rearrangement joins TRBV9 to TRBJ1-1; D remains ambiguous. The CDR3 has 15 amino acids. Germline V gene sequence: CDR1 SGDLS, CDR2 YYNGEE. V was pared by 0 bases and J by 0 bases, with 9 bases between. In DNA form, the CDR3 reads TGTGCCAGCAGCGTAGTAGGCGGCTTGAACACTGAAGCTTTCTTT. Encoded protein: CASSVVGGLNTEAFF.

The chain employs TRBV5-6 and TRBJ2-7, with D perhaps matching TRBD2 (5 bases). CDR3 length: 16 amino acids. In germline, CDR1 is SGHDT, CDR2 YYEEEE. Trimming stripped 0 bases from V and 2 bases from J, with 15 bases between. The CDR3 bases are TGTGCCAGCAGCTTGGGCGGCGGCGGGTCAACCTACGAGCAGTACTTC. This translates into CASSLGGGGSTYEQYF. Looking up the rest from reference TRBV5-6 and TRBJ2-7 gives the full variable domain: DAGVTQSPTHLIKTRGQQVTLRCSPKSGHDTVSWYQQALGQGPQFIFQYYEEEERQRGNFPDRFSGHQFPNYSSELNVNALLLGDSALYLCASSLGGGGSTYEQYFGPGTRLTVT.

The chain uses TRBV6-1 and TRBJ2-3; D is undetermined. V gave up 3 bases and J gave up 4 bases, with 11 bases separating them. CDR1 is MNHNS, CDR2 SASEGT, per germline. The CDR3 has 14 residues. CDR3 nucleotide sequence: TGTGCCAGCAGTGAGGCCCCAGAAGCAGATACGCAGTATTTT. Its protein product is CASSEAPEADTQYF.

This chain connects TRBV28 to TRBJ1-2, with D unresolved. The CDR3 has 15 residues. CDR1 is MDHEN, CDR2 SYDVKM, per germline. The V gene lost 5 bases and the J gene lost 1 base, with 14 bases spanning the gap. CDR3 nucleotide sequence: TGTGCCAGCAGTCCAGTGGGTCGAGGTAACTATGGCTACACCTTC. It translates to CASSPVGRGNYGYTF.

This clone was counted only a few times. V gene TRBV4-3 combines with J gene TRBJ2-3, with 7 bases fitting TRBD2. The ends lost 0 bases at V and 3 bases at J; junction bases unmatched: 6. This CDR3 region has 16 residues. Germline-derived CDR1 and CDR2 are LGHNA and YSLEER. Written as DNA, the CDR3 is TGCGCCAGCAGCCAAGATGGGGGGGTGGGTACAGATACGCAGTATTTT. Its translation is CASSQDGGVGTDTQYF.

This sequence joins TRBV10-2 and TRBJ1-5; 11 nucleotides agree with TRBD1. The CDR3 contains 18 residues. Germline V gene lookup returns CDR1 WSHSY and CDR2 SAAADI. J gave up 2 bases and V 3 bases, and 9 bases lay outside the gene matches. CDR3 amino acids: CASSDPGQGAPGNQPQHF. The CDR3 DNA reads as TGCGCCAGCAGTGATCCCGGACAGGGGGCACCGGGCAATCAGCCCCAGCATTTT.

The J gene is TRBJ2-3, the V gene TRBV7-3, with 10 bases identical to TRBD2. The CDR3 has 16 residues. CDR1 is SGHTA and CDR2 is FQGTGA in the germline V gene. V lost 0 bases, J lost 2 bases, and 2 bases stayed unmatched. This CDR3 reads CASSLTSGGNTDTQYF. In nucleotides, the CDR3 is TGTGCCAGCAGCTTAACTAGCGGGGGGAACACAGATACGCAGTATTTT.

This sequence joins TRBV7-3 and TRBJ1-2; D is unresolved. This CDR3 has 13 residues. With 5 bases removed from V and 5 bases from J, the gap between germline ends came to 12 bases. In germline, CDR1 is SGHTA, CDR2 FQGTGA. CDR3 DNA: TGTGCCAGCAGCCTCGGCACGGGGTATGGCTACACCTTC. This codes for CASSLGTGYGYTF.

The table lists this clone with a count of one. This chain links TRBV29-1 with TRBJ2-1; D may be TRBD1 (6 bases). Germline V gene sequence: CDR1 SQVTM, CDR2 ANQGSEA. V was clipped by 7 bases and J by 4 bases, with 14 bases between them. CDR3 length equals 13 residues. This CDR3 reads CSAGKTGYNEQFF. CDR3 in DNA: TGCAGCGCCGGCAAGACAGGTTACAATGAGCAGTTCTTC.

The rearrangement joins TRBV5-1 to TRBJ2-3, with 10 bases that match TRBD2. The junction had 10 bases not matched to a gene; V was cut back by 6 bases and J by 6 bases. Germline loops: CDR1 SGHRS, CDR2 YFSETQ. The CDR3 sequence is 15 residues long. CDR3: CASMLAGAEGDTQYF. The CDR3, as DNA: TGCGCCAGCATGCTAGCGGGGGCCGAAGGCGATACGCAGTATTTT.

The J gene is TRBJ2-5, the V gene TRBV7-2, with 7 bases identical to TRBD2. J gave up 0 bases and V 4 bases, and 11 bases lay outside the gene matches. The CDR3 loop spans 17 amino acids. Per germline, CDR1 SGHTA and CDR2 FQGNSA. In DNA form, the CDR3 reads TGTGCCAGCAGCTCGGAGGTACTAGCGTTCAACCAAGAGACCCAGTACTTC. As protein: CASSSEVLAFNQETQYF.

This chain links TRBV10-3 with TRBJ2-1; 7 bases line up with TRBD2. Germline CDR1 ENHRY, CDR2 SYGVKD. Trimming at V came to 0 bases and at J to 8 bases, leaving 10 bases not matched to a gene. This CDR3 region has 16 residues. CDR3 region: CAISESIHGGEDEQFF. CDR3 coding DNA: TGTGCCATCAGTGAGTCGATACATGGGGGGGAAGATGAGCAGTTCTTC.

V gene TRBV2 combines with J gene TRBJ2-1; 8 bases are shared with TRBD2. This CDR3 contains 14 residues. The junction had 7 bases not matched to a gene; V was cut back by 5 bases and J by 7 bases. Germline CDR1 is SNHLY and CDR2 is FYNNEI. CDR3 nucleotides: TGTGCCAGCAGTCTATTGACGGGAGGGAATGAGCAGTTCTTC. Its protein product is CASSLLTGGNEQFF.

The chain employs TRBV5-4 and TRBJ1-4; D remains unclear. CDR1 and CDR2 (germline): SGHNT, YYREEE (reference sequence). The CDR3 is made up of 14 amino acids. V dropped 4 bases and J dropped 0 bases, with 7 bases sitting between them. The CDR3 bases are TGTGCCAGCAGCCCCGGGACAACTAATGAAAAACTGTTTTTT. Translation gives CASSPGTTNEKLFF.

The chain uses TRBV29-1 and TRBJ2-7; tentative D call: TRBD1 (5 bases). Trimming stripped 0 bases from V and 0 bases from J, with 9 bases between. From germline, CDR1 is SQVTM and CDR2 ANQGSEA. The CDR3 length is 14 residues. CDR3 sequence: CSVEEQVPSYEQYF. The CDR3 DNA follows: TGCAGCGTTGAAGAACAGGTCCCCTCCTACGAGCAGTACTTC.

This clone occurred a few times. The CDR3 coding sequence is TGTGCCAGTGAACGGAGTGGGACAGATACGCAGTATTTT. Its translation: CASERSGTDTQYF. The chain is built from TRBV9 and TRBJ2-3; no clear D gene. From germline, CDR1 is SGDLS and CDR2 YYNGEE. Trimming left V 8 bases short and J 3 bases short, with 13 bases between. The CDR3 length is 13 residues.

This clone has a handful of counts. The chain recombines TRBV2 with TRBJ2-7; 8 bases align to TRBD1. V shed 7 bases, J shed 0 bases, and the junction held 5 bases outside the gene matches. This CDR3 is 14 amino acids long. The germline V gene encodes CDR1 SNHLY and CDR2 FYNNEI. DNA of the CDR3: TGTGCCAGCACATCGACAGGGGTCTCCTACGAGCAGTACTTC. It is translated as CASTSTGVSYEQYF.